This T cell receptor beta chain was identified during a study of blood T cell repertoires in COVID-19. Study details: The study drew acute and convalescent COVID-19 samples from the United States, Italy and Spain.

Between the trimmed V and J ends, which lost 6 bases and 7 bases, there was a span of 15 bases. The germline V gene encodes CDR1 SNHLY and CDR2 FYNNEI. The CDR3 contains 13 residues. The assay was immunoSEQ multiplex PCR, and TCRdb's table has in-frame clones only and misses some. The table records a few hundred thousand clones, 80% to 95% of them present only once. Participants were aged about 18 to 89 years from approximately 23 US areas. The chain recombines TRBV2 with TRBJ1-1, with D possibly matching TRBD1 (5 bases). The sequence was obtained from a woman in her forties who had been exposed to COVID-19. Sequenced sample: PBMCs or T cells enriched from blood (not recorded which). The CDR3 bases are TGTGCCAGCAGACGGACATTTTTGGGTGAAGCTTTCTTT. Its protein product is CASRRTFLGEAFF.